In its sample, the clone carrying this T cell receptor beta chain was seen many times. Antigen specificity is unknown. The source of the sample is a study of T cell repertoires in cytomegalovirus infection. Study-wide background: Public TCR beta signatures marked donors with CMV infection and the matching HLA.

TCRdb independently ran MiXCR on the reads; one entry per CDR3 protein. The table lists some 400,000 distinct CDR3 sequences, roughly a third of them singletons. Points from the study as a whole: Predominance within the ex vivo response was attributable to HLA-C-restricted CMV-specific TCR beta clonotypes. Pooled public TCR beta family frequency picked out CMV carriers with the relevant HLA.

Germline assignment: CDR1 SGHTA and CDR2 FQGTGA. Trimming took off 2 bases at V and 4 bases at J, with 12 bases between the two ends. The length of the CDR3 is 15 residues. This sequence was found in a human donor in good health (CMV status not recorded). Some clones in this sample may be carry-over from other donors' samples. The chain combines TRBV7-3 with TRBJ2-1; no firm D call. The sequenced sample was PBMCs. CDR3 nucleotides: TGTGCCAGCAGCTTACGGGCCAACCAATACAATGAGCAGTTCTTC. Protein product: CASSLRANQYNEQFF. Full variable domain (remainder filled in from reference TRBV7-3 and TRBJ2-1): GAGVSQTPSNKVTEKGKYVELRCDPISGHTALYWYRQSLGQGPEFLIYFQGTGAADDSGLPNDRFFAVRPEGSVSTLKIQRTERGDSAVYLCASSLRANQYNEQFFGPGTRLTVL.